This T cell receptor beta chain emerged from a study of neurological immune-mediated disorders. Stated time point: longitudinal time-point 3. Trimming shortened V by 7 bases and J by 5 bases, and 12 bases separated the two germline ends. The CDR3 totals 13 residues. The germline gives CDR1 MDHEN, CDR2 SYDVKM. The cDNA was synthesized by means of template-switch 5'RACE, which was carried out with 10-nucleotide random UMIs. One entry per CDR3 protein results from TCRdb running MiXCR on the 5' RACE reads. Among roughly 100,000 distinct CDR3 sequences listed, 11% were seen once. On this clonotype: A read error may be the cause here, since a much bigger clone is one base away.

The chain couples TRBV28 to TRBJ2-1; the D gene is possibly TRBD2 (5 bases). The sample taken for sequencing was PBMCs. This receptor was identified in a female donor with HTLV-1-associated myelopathy (HAM/TSP). The CDR3: CASMAGGNNEQFF. CDR3 sequence (DNA): TGTGCCAGCATGGCCGGAGGTAACAATGAGCAGTTCTTC.